Listed here are 13 T cell receptor beta chains from one sample, sequenced in a study of T cells after yellow fever vaccination. TCRdb processed the 5' RACE reads anew with MiXCR; each CDR3 protein has one entry. The sample contains 100,000 to 150,000 distinct CDR3 sequences, about 8.8% of which appear only once. The sequencing used CD8+ T cells sorted from PBMCs, collected on the day of the yellow fever booster vaccination. Receptor source: a man between 18 and 35 years old who received the YFV17D yellow fever vaccine.

The chain joins TRBV5-4 to TRBJ1-1, with TRBD1 as a possible D gene (6 bases). Germline values: CDR1 SGHNT, CDR2 YYREEE (reference sequence). V lost 6 bases, J lost 0 bases, and 15 bases lay in between. The CDR3 sequence is 15 residues long. CDR3 in DNA: TGTGCCAGCAATAGGCCTGACAGGATGAACACTGAAGCTTTCTTT. It yields the protein CASNRPDRMNTEAFF.

This clonotype was found a few times. The V call is TRBV4-3, the J call TRBJ2-5; perhaps D is TRBD1 or TRBD2 (5 bases each). V was trimmed by 0 bases and J by 2 bases, leaving 16 bases between them. Germline V gene sequence: CDR1 LGHNA, CDR2 YSLEER. The CDR3 contains 17 residues. The CDR3 coding sequence is TGCGCCAGCAGCCAAGATGGTCGGGGCCGGGGACAAGAGACCCAGTACTTC. Its translation is CASSQDGRGRGQETQYF.

This chain links TRBV4-3 with TRBJ2-3, with D possibly TRBD2 on 5 matching bases. V lost 0 bases and J lost 2, with 9 bases in between. From germline, CDR1 is LGHNA and CDR2 YSLEER. The CDR3 consists of 15 residues. CDR3 in DNA: TGCGCCAGCAGCCAAGACGCTAGCCCCACAGATACGCAGTATTTT. As protein: CASSQDASPTDTQYF.

At least ten counts were recorded for this clonotype. The V call is TRBV11-2, the J call TRBJ2-1; D not certain. The CDR3 totals 13 residues. Trimming stripped 10 bases from V and 0 bases from J, with 10 bases between. The germline V gene has CDR1 SGHAT and CDR2 FQNNGV. The CDR3 DNA reads as TGTGCCACCCGAGCAAGCTCCTACAATGAGCAGTTCTTC. Residues: CATRASSYNEQFF.

This clonotype was detected many times. J is TRBJ2-5 and V is TRBV4-1, with D possibly being TRBD1 (5 bases). V gave up 0 bases and J gave up 6 bases, with 8 bases separating them. The CDR3 contains 13 residues. Germline V gene data show CDR1 as MGHRA and CDR2 as YSYEKL. The CDR3 reads CASSQDRVKTQYF. The CDR3 DNA reads as TGCGCCAGCAGCCAAGACAGGGTGAAGACCCAGTACTTC.

The rearrangement links TRBV7-6 to TRBJ1-6; tentatively, D is TRBD1 (5 bases). The germline gives CDR1 SGHVS, CDR2 FNYEAQ. The V end was cut by 5 bases, the J end by 6 bases, with 14 bases between. The CDR3 is made up of 15 amino acids. The CDR3 DNA reads as TGTGCCAGCAGCCAGGAGAGGGGTAGTAATTCACCCCTCCACTTT. It codes for CASSQERGSNSPLHF.

This chain links TRBV10-3 with TRBJ1-1, with a possible D match to TRBD1 (5 bases). Germline loops: CDR1 ENHRY, CDR2 SYGVKD. The CDR3 sequence is 14 residues long. Trimming took off 8 bases at V and 0 bases at J, with 13 bases between the two ends. CDR3 loop: CAIGGEVMNTEAFF. In DNA, the CDR3 is TGTGCCATCGGGGGGGAGGTGATGAACACTGAAGCTTTCTTT.

This clonotype turned up a few times. This chain links TRBV5-1 with TRBJ2-3; 7 bases fit TRBD1. Losses at the gene ends were 4 bases for V and 4 bases for J; bases not matched to a gene: 12. From germline, CDR1 is SGHRS and CDR2 YFSETQ. The CDR3 consists of 16 residues. The CDR3 protein is CASSTRGSGVPDTQYF. The CDR3 DNA reads TGCGCCAGCAGCACCAGGGGGAGTGGGGTCCCAGATACGCAGTATTTT.

This clonotype has a count of ten or more. CDR3 bases: TGCGCCAGCAGCCGCCGAACTAGCACAGATACGCAGTATTTT. As protein: CASSRRTSTDTQYF. The chain employs TRBV4-1 and TRBJ2-3; D gene uncertain. The CDR3 length is 14 residues. Germline V lookup: CDR1 MGHRA, CDR2 YSYEKL. Trimming took off 4 bases at V and 0 bases at J, with 8 bases between the two ends.

This clonotype has a handful of counts. DNA for the CDR3: TGTGCCAGCAGCCAGGAGACAGGGGAGCCCGGGGAGCTGTTTTTT. It codes for CASSQETGEPGELFF. The genes are TRBV4-2 and TRBJ2-2; TRBD1 aligns across 8 bases. CDR3 size: 15 residues. The germline gives CDR1 LGHNA, CDR2 YNFKEQ. J was trimmed by 6 bases and V by 3 bases; bases with no gene match: 6.

This clonotype was counted at least ten times. The rearrangement joins TRBV7-2 to TRBJ2-1; possibly TRBD1 or TRBD2 for D (5 bases each). Germline lookup yields CDR1 SGHTA and CDR2 FQGNSA. The V gene lost 1 base and the J gene lost 4 bases, with 8 bases spanning the gap. The CDR3 has 14 amino acids. This CDR3 is CASSLEGPYNEQFF. CDR3 coding DNA: TGTGCCAGCAGCTTAGAGGGACCGTACAATGAGCAGTTCTTC.

This clonotype was seen at least ten times. The CDR3 loop is CASSFLQNYEQYF. The CDR3, as DNA: TGTGCCAGCAGTTTTTTACAGAACTACGAGCAGTACTTC. The chain employs TRBV12-3 or TRBV12-4 and TRBJ2-7; D gene ambiguous. The CDR3 is 13 residues long. The germline V and J ends were trimmed by 3 bases and 3 bases, with 9 bases remaining between them.

The chain employs TRBV12-3 or TRBV12-4 and TRBJ2-2; the D is unclear. The germline V and J ends were trimmed by 7 bases and 3 bases, with 15 bases remaining between them. This CDR3 is built from 15 residues. The CDR3 sequence: CASTLGVTDTGELFF. CDR3 DNA sequence: TGTGCCAGCACTTTGGGTGTTACAGACACCGGGGAGCTGTTTTTT.